This is a list of T cell receptor beta chains from one sample in a study of blood T cell repertoires in COVID-19. Here immunoSEQ multiplex PCR was the method, and the copy in TCRdb shows in-frame clones only, minus some. Seen here are over 120,000 clones, roughly 84% observed once, and the top ten hold 2% to 3%. The specimen was peripheral blood. Receptors originate from a human donor with acute or convalescent COVID-19. The donor label of this sample is uncertain. Both conserved end residues are part of each CDR3. Fields, in order: J gene, D gene, clone size, V gene, CDR3 DNA, CDR3 protein. D genes are given only for firm matches. Only part of the rows carry a size: once, few, many, or a class if the clone is expanded.

TRBJ2-7 TRBD1 NA TRBV29-1 TGCAGCGTCCGGGACAGGGTCAACGAGCAGTACTTC CSVRDRVNEQYF
TRBJ1-2 TRBD1 few TRBV2 TGTGCCAGCAGGGCAGGACAGGGGAGCGGCTACACCTTC CASRAGQGSGYTF
TRBJ2-1 TRBD2 NA TRBV27 TGTGCCAGCAGTTTCTTACTAGCGCACAATGAGCAGTTCTTC CASSFLLAHNEQFF
TRBJ2-7 NA NA TRBV13 TGTGCCAGCAGCTTAATGCGTACAGGCGAGCAGTACTTC CASSLMRTGEQYF
TRBJ2-1 NA NA TRBV4-3 TGCGCCAGCAGCCAAGACTCCATCGGGAGCTCCTACAATGAGCAGTTCTTC CASSQDSIGSSYNEQFF
TRBJ2-3 NA NA TRBV13 TGTGCCAGCCAGCGGGGCACAGATACGCAGTATTTT CASQRGTDTQYF
TRBJ1-3 NA NA TRBV30 TGTGCCTGGAGCACAGGTACTGGAAACACCATATATTTT CAWSTGTGNTIYF
TRBJ1-3 NA NA TRBV7-9 TGTGCCAGCAGCGGCCTCAGGTCAAGCTCTGGAAACACCATATATTTT CASSGLRSSSGNTIYF
TRBJ1-2 NA few TRBV4-3 TGCGCCAGCAGCCAAGCCGGGAGAGACCGTTCTGGCTACACCTTC CASSQAGRDRSGYTF
TRBJ1-4 NA NA TRBV18 TGTGCCAGCTCACCCCGGACACCAACTAATGAAAAACTGTTTTTT CASSPRTPTNEKLFF
TRBJ1-1 NA NA TRBV5-1 TGCGCCAGCAGCTTGATTGTGGGGCTTAACACTGAAGCTTTCTTT CASSLIVGLNTEAFF
TRBJ1-5 NA once TRBV6-2/TRBV6-3 TGTGCCAGCAGTTTCGGATGGGGAGAGCCCCAGCATTTT CASSFGWGEPQHF
TRBJ2-3 NA few TRBV7-2 TGTGCCAGCAGCTTTTACTTCACAGATACGCAGTATTTT CASSFYFTDTQYF
TRBJ1-4 TRBD1 NA TRBV7-8 TGTGCCAGCAGCTCCCGGGACAGGACTAATGAAAAACTGTTTTTT CASSSRDRTNEKLFF
TRBJ1-4 TRBD1 NA TRBV5-1 TGCGCCAGCAGCCTCGGACAGGGCTATTATGAAAAACTGTTTTTT CASSLGQGYYEKLFF
TRBJ1-2 TRBD1 once TRBV27 TGTGCCAGCAGTTTAAAAGGGGGCAACTATGGCTACACCTTC CASSLKGGNYGYTF